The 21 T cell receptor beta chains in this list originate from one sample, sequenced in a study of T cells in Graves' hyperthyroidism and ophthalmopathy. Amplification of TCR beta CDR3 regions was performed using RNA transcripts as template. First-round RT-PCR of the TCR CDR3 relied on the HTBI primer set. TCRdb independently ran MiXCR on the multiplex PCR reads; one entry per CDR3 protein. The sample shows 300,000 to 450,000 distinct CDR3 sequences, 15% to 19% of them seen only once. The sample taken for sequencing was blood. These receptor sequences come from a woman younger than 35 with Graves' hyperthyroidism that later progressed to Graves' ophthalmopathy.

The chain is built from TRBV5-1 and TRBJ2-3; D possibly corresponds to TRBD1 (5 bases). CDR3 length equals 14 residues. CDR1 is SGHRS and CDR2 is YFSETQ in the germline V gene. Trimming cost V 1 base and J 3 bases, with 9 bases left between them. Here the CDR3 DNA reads TGCGCCAGCAGCTTGTTCAGGGTAACAGATACGCAGTATTTT. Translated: CASSLFRVTDTQYF.

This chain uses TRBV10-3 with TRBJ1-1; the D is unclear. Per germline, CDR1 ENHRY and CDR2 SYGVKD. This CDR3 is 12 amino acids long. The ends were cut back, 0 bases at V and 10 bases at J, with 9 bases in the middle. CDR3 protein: CAISESGSVAFF. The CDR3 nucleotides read TGTGCCATCAGTGAGTCCGGGTCGGTAGCTTTCTTT.

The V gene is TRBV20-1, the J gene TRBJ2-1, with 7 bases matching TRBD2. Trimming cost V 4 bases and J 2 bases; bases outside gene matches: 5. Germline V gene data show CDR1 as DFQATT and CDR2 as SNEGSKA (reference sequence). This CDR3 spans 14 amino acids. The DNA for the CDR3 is TGCAGTGCTAATAATCTAGCGGCCTACAATGAGCAGTTCTTC. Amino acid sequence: CSANNLAAYNEQFF.

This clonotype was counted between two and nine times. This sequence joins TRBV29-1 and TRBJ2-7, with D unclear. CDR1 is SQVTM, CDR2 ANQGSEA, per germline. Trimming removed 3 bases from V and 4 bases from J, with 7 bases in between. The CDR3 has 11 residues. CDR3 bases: TGCAGCGTTGAGATCGGGTACGAGCAGTACTTC. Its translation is CSVEIGYEQYF.

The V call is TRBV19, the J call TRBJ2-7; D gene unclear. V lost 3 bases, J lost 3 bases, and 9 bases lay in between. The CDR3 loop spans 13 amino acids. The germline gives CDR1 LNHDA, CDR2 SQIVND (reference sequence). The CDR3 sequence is CASSIIGVYEQYF. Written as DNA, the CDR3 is TGTGCCAGTAGTATCATTGGAGTCTACGAGCAGTACTTC. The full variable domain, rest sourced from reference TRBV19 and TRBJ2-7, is DGGITQSPKYLFRKEGQNVTLSCEQNLNHDAMYWYRQDPGQGLRLIYYSQIVNDFQKGDIAEGYSVSREKKESFPLTVTSAQKNPTAFYLCASSIIGVYEQYFGPGTRLTVT.

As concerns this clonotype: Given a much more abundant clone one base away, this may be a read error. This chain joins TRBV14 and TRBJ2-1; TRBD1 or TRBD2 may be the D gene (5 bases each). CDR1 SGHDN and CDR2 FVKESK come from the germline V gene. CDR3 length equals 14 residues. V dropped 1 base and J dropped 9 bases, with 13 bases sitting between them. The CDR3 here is CASSQGLWGSEQFF. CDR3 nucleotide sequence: TGTGCCAGCAGCCAAGGCCTATGGGGGAGTGAGCAGTTCTTC.

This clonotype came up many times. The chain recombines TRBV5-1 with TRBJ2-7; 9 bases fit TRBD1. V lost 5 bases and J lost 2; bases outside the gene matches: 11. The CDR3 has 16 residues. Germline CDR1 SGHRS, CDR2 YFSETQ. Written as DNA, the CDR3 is TGCGCCAGCAGGACAGGGGGGACTACTAAGGCCTACGAGCAGTACTTC. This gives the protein CASRTGGTTKAYEQYF.

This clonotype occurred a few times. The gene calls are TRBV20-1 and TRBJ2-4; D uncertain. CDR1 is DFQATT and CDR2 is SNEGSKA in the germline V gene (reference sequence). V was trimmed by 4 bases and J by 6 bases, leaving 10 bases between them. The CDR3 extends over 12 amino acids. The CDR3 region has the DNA TGCAGTGCTACCCCAACGGGAAACATTCAGTACTTC. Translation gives CSATPTGNIQYF.

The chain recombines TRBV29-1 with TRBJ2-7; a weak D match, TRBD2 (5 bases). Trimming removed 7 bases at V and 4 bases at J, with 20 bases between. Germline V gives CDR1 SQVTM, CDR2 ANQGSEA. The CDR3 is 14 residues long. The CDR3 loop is CSAVLVRAGYEQYF. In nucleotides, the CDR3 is TGCAGCGCAGTATTGGTGAGGGCAGGATACGAGCAGTACTTC.

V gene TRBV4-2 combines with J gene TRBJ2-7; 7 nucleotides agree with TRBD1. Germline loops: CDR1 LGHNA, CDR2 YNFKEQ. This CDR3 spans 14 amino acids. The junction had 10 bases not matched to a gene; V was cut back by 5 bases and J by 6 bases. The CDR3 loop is CASSARQGASEQYF. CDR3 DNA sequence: TGTGCCAGCAGCGCTCGACAGGGAGCGTCCGAGCAGTACTTC.

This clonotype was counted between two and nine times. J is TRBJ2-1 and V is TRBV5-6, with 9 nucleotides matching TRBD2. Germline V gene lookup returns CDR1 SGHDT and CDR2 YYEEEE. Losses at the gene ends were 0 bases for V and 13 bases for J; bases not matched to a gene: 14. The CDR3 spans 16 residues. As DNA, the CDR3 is TGTGCCAGCAGCTTGGGTCCTAGCGGGACTGTATCCGCCCAGTTCTTC. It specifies CASSLGPSGTVSAQFF.

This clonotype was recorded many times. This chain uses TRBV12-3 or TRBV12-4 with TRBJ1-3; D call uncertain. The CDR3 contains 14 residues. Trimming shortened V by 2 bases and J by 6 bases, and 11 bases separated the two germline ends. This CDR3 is CASSLRSWANTIYF. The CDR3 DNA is TGTGCCAGCAGTTTAAGGAGTTGGGCAAACACCATATATTTT.

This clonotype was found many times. CDR3 nucleotide sequence: TGTGCCAGCAGTTCTACAGGGGGCGGTATCTATGAGCAGTTCTTC. Amino acids: CASSSTGGGIYEQFF. The chain links TRBV28 to TRBJ2-1, with 9 nucleotides matching TRBD1. Germline CDR1 MDHEN, CDR2 SYDVKM. The CDR3 runs to 15 residues. V lost 4 bases to trimming and J lost 8 bases; unmatched junction nucleotides: 9. Filled out from reference TRBV28 and TRBJ2-1, the complete variable domain reads DVKVTQSSRYLVKRTGEKVFLECVQDMDHENMFWYRQDPGLGLRLIYFSYDVKMKEKGDIPEGYSVSREKKERFSLILESASTNQTSMYLCASSSTGGGIYEQFFGPGTRLTVL.

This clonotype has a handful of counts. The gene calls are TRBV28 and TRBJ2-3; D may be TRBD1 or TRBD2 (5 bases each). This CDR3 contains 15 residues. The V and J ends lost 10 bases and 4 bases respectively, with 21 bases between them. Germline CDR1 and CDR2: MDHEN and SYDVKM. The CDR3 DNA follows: TGTGCCACCACCTTGGGGCTCCGGCGGGCAGATACGCAGTATTTT. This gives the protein CATTLGLRRADTQYF.

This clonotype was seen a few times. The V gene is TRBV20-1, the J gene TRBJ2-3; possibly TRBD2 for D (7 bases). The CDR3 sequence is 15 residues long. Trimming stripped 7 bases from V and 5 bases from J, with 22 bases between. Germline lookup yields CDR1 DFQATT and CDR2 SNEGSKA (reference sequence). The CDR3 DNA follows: TGCAGTGGAAGGGGGAGGGCAGGCGGCTTAGATACGCAGTATTTT. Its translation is CSGRGRAGGLDTQYF.

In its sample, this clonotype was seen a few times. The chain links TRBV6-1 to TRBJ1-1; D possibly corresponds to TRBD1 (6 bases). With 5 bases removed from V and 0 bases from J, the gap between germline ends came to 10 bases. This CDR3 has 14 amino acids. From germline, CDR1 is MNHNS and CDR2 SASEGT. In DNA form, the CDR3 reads TGTGCCAGCAGTCAAGACAGGATGAACACTGAAGCTTTCTTT. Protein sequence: CASSQDRMNTEAFF.

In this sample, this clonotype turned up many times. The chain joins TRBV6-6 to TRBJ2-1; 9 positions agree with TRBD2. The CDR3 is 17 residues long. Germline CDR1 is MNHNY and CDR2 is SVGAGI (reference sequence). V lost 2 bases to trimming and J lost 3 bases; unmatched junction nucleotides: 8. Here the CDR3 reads CASSYEAGGKIYNEQFF. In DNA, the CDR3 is TGTGCCAGCAGTTACGAGGCGGGAGGGAAAATCTACAATGAGCAGTTCTTC.

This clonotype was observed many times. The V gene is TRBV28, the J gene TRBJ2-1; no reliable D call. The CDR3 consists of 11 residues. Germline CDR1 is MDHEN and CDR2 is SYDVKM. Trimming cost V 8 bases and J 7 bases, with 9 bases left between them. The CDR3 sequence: CASQIQNEQFF. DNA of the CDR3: TGTGCCAGCCAAATCCAAAATGAGCAGTTCTTC.

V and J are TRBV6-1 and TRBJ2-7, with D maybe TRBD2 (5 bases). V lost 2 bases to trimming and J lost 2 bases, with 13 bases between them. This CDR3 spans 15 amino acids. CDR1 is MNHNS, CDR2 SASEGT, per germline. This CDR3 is CASSELPQRTYEQYF. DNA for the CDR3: TGTGCCAGCAGTGAATTGCCCCAGCGGACCTACGAGCAGTACTTC.

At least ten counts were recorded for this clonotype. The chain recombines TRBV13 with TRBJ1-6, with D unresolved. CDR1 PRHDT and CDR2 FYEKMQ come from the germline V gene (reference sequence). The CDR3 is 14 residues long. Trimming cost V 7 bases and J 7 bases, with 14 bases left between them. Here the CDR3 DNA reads TGTGCCAGCAAACAATTAAGGGCCAATTCACCCCTCCACTTT. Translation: CASKQLRANSPLHF.

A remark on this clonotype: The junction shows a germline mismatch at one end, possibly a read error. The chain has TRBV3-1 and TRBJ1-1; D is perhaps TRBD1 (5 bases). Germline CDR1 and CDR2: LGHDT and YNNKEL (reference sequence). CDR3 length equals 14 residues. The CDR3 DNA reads TGTGCCAGCAGCCCCCGGGGGATGAACACTGAAGCTCTCTTT. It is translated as CASSPRGMNTEALF. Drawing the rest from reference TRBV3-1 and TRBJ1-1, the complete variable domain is DTAVSQTPKYLVTQMGNDKSIKCEQNLGHDTMYWYKQDSKKFLKIMFSYNNKELIINETVPNRFSPKSPDKAHLNLHINSLELGDSAVYFCASSPRGMNTEALFGQGTRLTVV.